Sequencing of this T cell receptor (beta chain) was carried out in a study of shared clonotypes between healthy human individuals. Profiled with immunoSEQ multiplex PCR; TCRdb holds only in-frame clones, not every one. Among approximately 1,500,000 clones listed, over 95% were seen once. The germline V and J ends were trimmed by 3 bases and 2 bases, with 13 bases remaining between them. CDR1 is MGHDK, CDR2 SYGVNS, per germline. This CDR3 has 15 residues. Sample: naive CD4+ T cells sorted from blood. Subset described: CD45RA+ positively selected. The TCR sequence derives from a man aged 25 to 40 in good health. The chain uses TRBV25-1 and TRBJ2-5, with D possibly being TRBD2 (5 bases). CDR3 DNA: TGTGCCAGCAGTGACGGACTTAGGAATCAAGAGACCCAGTACTTC. Translating gives CASSDGLRNQETQYF.